Listed below are T cell receptor beta chains from one sample, sequenced in a study of shared clonotypes between healthy human individuals. Data came from immunoSEQ multiplex PCR; TCRdb stores just in-frame clones and leaves some out. In the table there are 980,000 or so clones, approximately 80% of which are singletons. Sequencing was done on a sample of memory CD4+ T cells sorted from blood. These receptor sequences come from a man aged 18-30 years in good health. Each CDR3 is given with its conserved first and last residue. Fields, in order: D gene, clone size, V gene, J gene, CDR3 length, CDR3 protein, CDR3 DNA. A D gene is named only where the DNA matches it firmly. Clone size, where shown, is once, few, many, or a class for clones that have expanded.

D: NA
size: NA
V: TRBV6-1
J: TRBJ2-2
length: 16
CDR3: CASSEIQQVNTGELFF
DNA: TGTGCCAGCAGTGAAATCCAACAGGTGAACACCGGGGAGCTGTTTTTT

D: NA
size: NA
V: TRBV5-6
J: TRBJ1-6
length: 15
CDR3: CASSLLDRYNSPLHF
DNA: TGTGCCAGCAGCTTGTTGGATAGGTATAATTCACCCCTCCACTTT

D: NA
size: NA
V: TRBV4-3
J: TRBJ1-2
length: 14
CDR3: CASSQARVEYGYTF
DNA: TGCGCCAGCAGCCAAGCTCGGGTGGAGTATGGCTACACCTTC

D: NA
size: NA
V: TRBV30
J: TRBJ2-7
length: 11
CDR3: CAWSPIGEQYF
DNA: TGTGCCTGGAGTCCCATAGGCGAGCAGTACTTC

D: NA
size: many
V: TRBV19
J: TRBJ1-1
length: 14
CDR3: CASIRDPGQPEAFF
DNA: TGTGCCAGTATCCGCGACCCGGGTCAACCCGAAGCTTTCTTT

D: NA
size: NA
V: TRBV11-2
J: TRBJ1-4
length: 15
CDR3: CASSLGTKPGEKLFF
DNA: TGTGCCAGCAGCTTAGGAACCAAACCGGGGGAAAAACTGTTTTTT

D: TRBD2
size: NA
V: TRBV28
J: TRBJ2-3
length: 17
CDR3: CASSLGGGGPNTDTQYF
DNA: TGTGCCAGCAGTTTAGGTGGCGGGGGGCCTAACACAGATACGCAGTATTTT

D: NA
size: few
V: TRBV6-6
J: TRBJ2-1
length: 13
CDR3: CATHHSATNEQFF
DNA: TGTGCCACCCACCATTCGGCTACTAATGAGCAGTTCTTC

D: NA
size: NA
V: TRBV7-2
J: TRBJ1-5
length: 14
CDR3: CASSRRAVNQPQHF
DNA: TGTGCCAGCAGCCGCCGGGCCGTTAATCAGCCCCAGCATTTT

D: NA
size: NA
V: TRBV19
J: TRBJ1-1
length: 14
CDR3: CASSRQAMNTEAFF
DNA: TGTGCCAGTAGCCGACAGGCTATGAACACTGAAGCTTTCTTT

D: TRBD2
size: NA
V: TRBV4-2
J: TRBJ2-6
length: 18
CDR3: CASSPSRSGGSGANVLTF
DNA: TGTGCCAGCAGCCCCAGCCGGAGCGGGGGCTCTGGGGCCAACGTCCTGACTTTC

D: NA
size: NA
V: TRBV9
J: TRBJ2-7
length: 14
CDR3: CASSVGSGSYEQYF
DNA: TGTGCCAGCAGCGTAGGATCGGGCTCCTACGAGCAGTACTTC

D: NA
size: many
V: TRBV9
J: TRBJ2-3
length: 17
CDR3: CASSVGGASGEGDTQYF
DNA: TGTGCCAGCAGCGTAGGAGGAGCCTCGGGAGAAGGAGATACGCAGTATTTT

D: TRBD1
size: NA
V: TRBV28
J: TRBJ2-7
length: 15
CDR3: CASSLSGTGLAEQYF
DNA: TGTGCCAGCAGTTTATCCGGGACAGGGCTTGCCGAGCAGTACTTC

D: NA
size: NA
V: TRBV7-9
J: TRBJ1-2
length: 14
CDR3: CASSLEQYNYGYTF
DNA: TGTGCCAGCAGCTTAGAACAGTATAACTATGGCTACACCTTC

D: NA
size: once
V: TRBV28
J: TRBJ2-7
length: 12
CDR3: CASSLNLGEQYF
DNA: TGTGCCAGCAGTTTAAATCTCGGCGAGCAGTACTTC

D: NA
size: NA
V: TRBV9
J: TRBJ1-1
length: 16
CDR3: CASSPRGDLPNTEAFF
DNA: TGTGCCAGCAGCCCCCGGGGGGACCTTCCGAACACTGAAGCTTTCTTT

D: TRBD2
size: few
V: TRBV9
J: TRBJ2-7
length: 14
CDR3: CASSGAGGSYEQYF
DNA: TGTGCCAGCAGCGGGGCGGGAGGGAGTTACGAGCAGTACTTC

D: NA
size: NA
V: TRBV28
J: TRBJ2-7
length: 13
CDR3: CASSPRSGVEQYF
DNA: TGTGCCAGCTCCCCACGCTCTGGGGTCGAGCAGTACTTC

D: NA
size: NA
V: TRBV19
J: TRBJ1-6
length: 16
CDR3: CASSPDRSSYNSPLHF
DNA: TGTGCCAGTAGTCCCGACCGGAGCTCCTATAATTCACCCCTCCACTTT

D: NA
size: many
V: TRBV6-1
J: TRBJ1-1
length: 15
CDR3: CASRLGRESNTEAFF
DNA: TGTGCCAGCCGTTTAGGCAGAGAGTCGAACACTGAAGCTTTCTTT

D: NA
size: NA
V: TRBV28
J: TRBJ1-1
length: 15
CDR3: CASSSPGARYTEAFF
DNA: TGTGCCAGCAGTTCGCCGGGAGCGCGGTACACTGAAGCTTTCTTT

D: NA
size: NA
V: TRBV7-6
J: TRBJ2-7
length: 18
CDR3: CASSLAPGGGISSYEQYF
DNA: TGTGCCAGCAGCTTAGCCCCGGGGGGCGGGATATCCTCCTACGAGCAGTACTTC

D: NA
size: NA
V: TRBV18
J: TRBJ2-5
length: 13
CDR3: CASSRNGGETQYF
DNA: TGTGCCAGCTCCCGGAATGGGGGAGAGACCCAGTACTTC

D: NA
size: NA
V: TRBV10-3
J: TRBJ1-4
length: 15
CDR3: CAISDSFSTNEKLFF
DNA: TGTGCCATCAGTGACAGCTTCTCAACTAATGAAAAACTGTTTTTT

D: TRBD1
size: few
V: TRBV4-1
J: TRBJ2-7
length: 16
CDR3: CASSQPRDRASYEQYF
DNA: TGCGCCAGCAGCCAACCTCGCGACAGGGCCTCCTACGAGCAGTACTTC

D: NA
size: few
V: TRBV19
J: TRBJ1-6
length: 13
CDR3: CASKDTGNSPLHF
DNA: TGTGCCTCCAAGGACACGGGCAATTCACCCCTCCACTTT

D: NA
size: NA
V: TRBV11-3
J: TRBJ2-1
length: 13
CDR3: CASGARERDEQFF
DNA: TGTGCCAGCGGCGCTCGCGAGAGGGATGAGCAGTTCTTC

D: NA
size: once
V: TRBV5-8
J: TRBJ1-5
length: 13
CDR3: CASSLVENQPQHF
DNA: TGTGCCAGCAGCTTGGTGGAGAATCAGCCCCAGCATTTT

D: NA
size: NA
V: TRBV19
J: TRBJ2-7
length: 14
CDR3: CASSKGQQPYEQYF
DNA: TGTGCCAGTAGCAAGGGGCAGCAACCCTACGAGCAGTACTTC

D: NA
size: NA
V: TRBV29-1
J: TRBJ2-5
length: 13
CDR3: CSVERGSKGTQYF
DNA: TGCAGCGTTGAACGGGGAAGCAAGGGGACCCAGTACTTC

D: NA
size: NA
V: TRBV6-1
J: TRBJ1-1
length: 14
CDR3: CASSNTVRGTEAFF
DNA: TGTGCCAGCAGTAACACAGTTAGAGGCACTGAAGCTTTCTTT

D: NA
size: NA
V: TRBV28
J: TRBJ2-7
length: 15
CDR3: CASSSSRGDTYEQYF
DNA: TGTGCCAGCAGCTCAAGCAGGGGTGATACCTACGAGCAGTACTTC

D: NA
size: once
V: TRBV5-1
J: TRBJ2-7
length: 14
CDR3: CASSLGQSRYEQYF
DNA: TGCGCCAGCAGCTTGGGGCAGAGCCGTTACGAGCAGTACTTC

D: TRBD2
size: NA
V: TRBV7-9
J: TRBJ2-2
length: 16
CDR3: CASSLGTSGNTGELFF
DNA: TGTGCCAGCAGCTTAGGGACTAGCGGGAACACCGGGGAGCTGTTTTTT

D: NA
size: NA
V: TRBV9
J: TRBJ2-3
length: 12
CDR3: CASSALTDTQYF
DNA: TGTGCCAGCAGCGCCCTAACAGATACGCAGTATTTT

D: NA
size: NA
V: TRBV7-9
J: TRBJ1-6
length: 13
CDR3: CASSLAGDSPLHF
DNA: TGTGCCAGCAGCTTAGCCGGGGATTCACCCCTCCACTTT

D: TRBD2
size: once
V: TRBV4-3
J: TRBJ2-3
length: 18
CDR3: CASSQDRGGMFIGDTQYF
DNA: TGCGCCAGCAGCCAAGATCGGGGAGGGATGTTCATCGGAGATACGCAGTATTTT

D: TRBD1
size: NA
V: TRBV11-2
J: TRBJ1-2
length: 14
CDR3: CASSLEGGIYGYTF
DNA: TGTGCCAGCAGCTTAGAAGGGGGCATCTATGGCTACACCTTC

D: NA
size: NA
V: TRBV7-8
J: TRBJ1-5
length: 16
CDR3: CASSQEAGLSNQPQHF
DNA: TGTGCCAGCAGCCAGGAGGCGGGTCTTAGCAATCAGCCCCAGCATTTT

D: NA
size: NA
V: TRBV29-1
J: TRBJ2-7
length: 13
CDR3: CSANAGTPYEQYF
DNA: TGCAGCGCCAACGCCGGGACACCCTACGAGCAGTACTTC

D: NA
size: once
V: TRBV10-3
J: TRBJ1-4
length: 13
CDR3: CAIRDGQNEKLFF
DNA: TGTGCCATCCGGGACGGCCAAAATGAAAAACTGTTTTTT

D: NA
size: NA
V: TRBV29-1
J: TRBJ2-5
length: 13
CDR3: CSVESGRQETQYF
DNA: TGCAGCGTTGAGTCAGGCAGACAAGAGACCCAGTACTTC

D: NA
size: NA
V: TRBV5-5
J: TRBJ1-5
length: 13
CDR3: CASSHNSNQPQHF
DNA: TGTGCCAGCAGCCATAATAGCAATCAGCCCCAGCATTTT

D: NA
size: NA
V: TRBV28
J: TRBJ1-1
length: 15
CDR3: CASSPTWGKNTEAFF
DNA: TGTGCCAGCAGTCCGACCTGGGGGAAGAACACTGAAGCTTTCTTT

D: TRBD1
size: NA
V: TRBV14
J: TRBJ1-6
length: 15
CDR3: CASSYSGTANSPLHF
DNA: TGTGCCAGCAGCTATTCCGGGACAGCGAATTCACCCCTCCACTTT

D: TRBD1
size: NA
V: TRBV6-5
J: TRBJ1-2
length: 14
CDR3: CASSPGTGVRGYTF
DNA: TGTGCCAGCAGTCCTGGGACAGGGGTACGTGGCTACACCTTC

D: TRBD2
size: NA
V: TRBV7-2
J: TRBJ2-7
length: 15
CDR3: CASSLDLAALYEQYF
DNA: TGTGCCAGCAGCTTAGATCTAGCGGCCCTGTACGAGCAGTACTTC

D: NA
size: NA
V: TRBV5-5
J: TRBJ2-3
length: 15
CDR3: CASSPGARGTDTQYF
DNA: TGTGCCAGCAGCCCCGGGGCTCGAGGCACAGATACGCAGTATTTT

D: TRBD2
size: NA
V: TRBV11-2
J: TRBJ2-7
length: 14
CDR3: CASSPSFGGNEQYF
DNA: TGTGCCAGCAGCCCCAGCTTCGGGGGGAACGAGCAGTACTTC

D: NA
size: NA
V: TRBV15
J: TRBJ2-5
length: 13
CDR3: CATSRDLRETQYF
DNA: TGTGCCACCAGCAGAGATCTACGTGAGACCCAGTACTTC

D: TRBD1
size: NA
V: TRBV5-1
J: TRBJ2-7
length: 14
CDR3: CASKAGTASYEQYF
DNA: TGCGCCAGCAAAGCCGGGACAGCGTCCTACGAGCAGTACTTC

D: TRBD2
size: NA
V: TRBV13
J: TRBJ2-7
length: 15
CDR3: CASSSYLAGHYEQYF
DNA: TGTGCCAGCAGCTCCTACTTAGCGGGACACTACGAGCAGTACTTC

D: NA
size: NA
V: TRBV28
J: TRBJ1-1
length: 14
CDR3: CASTLTPPYTEAFF
DNA: TGTGCCAGCACTCTTACCCCTCCTTACACTGAAGCTTTCTTT

D: NA
size: NA
V: TRBV5-6
J: TRBJ1-5
length: 13
CDR3: CASSLGLNQPQHF
DNA: TGTGCCAGCAGCTTAGGACTGAATCAGCCCCAGCATTTT